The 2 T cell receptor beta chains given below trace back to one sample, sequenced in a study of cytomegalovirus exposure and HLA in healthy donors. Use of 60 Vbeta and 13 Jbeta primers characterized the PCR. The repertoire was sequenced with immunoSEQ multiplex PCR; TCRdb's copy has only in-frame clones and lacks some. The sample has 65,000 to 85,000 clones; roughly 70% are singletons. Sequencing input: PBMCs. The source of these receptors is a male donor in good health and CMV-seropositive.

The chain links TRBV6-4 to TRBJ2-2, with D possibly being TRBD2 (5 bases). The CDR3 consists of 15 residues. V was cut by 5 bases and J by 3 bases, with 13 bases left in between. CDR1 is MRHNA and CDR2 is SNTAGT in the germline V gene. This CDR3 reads CASSKAGGDTGELFF. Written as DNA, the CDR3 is TGTGCCAGCAGTAAGGCGGGTGGCGACACCGGGGAGCTGTTTTTT.

The CDR3 is CASSLAQRGYTF. The CDR3 bases are TGTGCCAGCAGCTTAGCACAGAGAGGCTACACCTTC. The rearrangement links TRBV7-9 to TRBJ1-2; D unresolved. CDR1 SEHNR and CDR2 FQNEAQ come from the germline V gene (reference sequence). Trimming shortened V by 0 bases and J by 8 bases, and 7 bases separated the two germline ends. CDR3 length equals 12 residues.